The 8 T cell receptor beta chains below come from one sample, sequenced in a study of cytomegalovirus exposure and HLA in healthy donors. 13 Jbeta primers and 60 Vbeta primers were used for the PCR. Clones were sequenced by immunoSEQ multiplex PCR, and TCRdb holds only the in-frame ones, with some missing. In the table there are around 100,000 clones, roughly 74% of which are singletons. Sequencing was carried out using PBMCs. The receptors were sampled from a woman under 30 in good health and CMV-seropositive.

This sequence joins TRBV30 and TRBJ2-7, with TRBD1 matching over 8 bases. With 4 bases clipped from V and 0 bases from J, the junction kept 11 bases outside the gene matches. This CDR3 has 16 residues. Germline lookup yields CDR1 GTSNPN and CDR2 SVGIG (reference sequence). The CDR3 reads CAWTRTGFYPSYEQYF. The CDR3 nucleotides read TGTGCCTGGACTAGGACAGGGTTTTATCCCTCCTACGAGCAGTACTTC.

This clone was seen only a few times. The rearrangement joins TRBV6-5 to TRBJ1-1; TRBD1 matches at 7 bases. CDR1 is MNHEY, CDR2 SVGAGI, per germline. The ends lost 1 base at V and 7 bases at J; junction bases unmatched: 12. The length of the CDR3 is 16 residues. This chain's CDR3 is CASSYLNRGHYLEAFF. The CDR3, as DNA: TGTGCCAGCAGTTACTTAAACAGGGGCCACTACCTTGAAGCTTTCTTT.

This clone turned up a few times. The genes are TRBV7-2 and TRBJ2-1; the match to TRBD2 covers 12 bases. The CDR3 consists of 18 residues. Looked up from germline, CDR1 is SGHTA and CDR2 is FQGNSA. V dropped 5 bases and J dropped 6; count of bases not matched to a gene: 14. The CDR3 DNA sequence: TGTGCCAGCAGCCGCTTTTTCCTAGCGGGAGGGGTCGGCAATGAGCAGTTCTTC. Protein product: CASSRFFLAGGVGNEQFF. Full variable domain (rest looked up from reference TRBV7-2 and TRBJ2-1): GAGVSQSPSNKVTEKGKDVELRCDPISGHTALYWYRQSLGQGLEFLIYFQGNSAPDKSGLPSDRFSAERTGGSVSTLTIQRTQQEDSAVYLCASSRFFLAGGVGNEQFFGPGTRLTVL.

This clone was observed a handful of times. V gene TRBV20-1 combines with J gene TRBJ1-1; D is unclear. Trimming took off 5 bases at V and 3 bases at J, with 4 bases between the two ends. Germline loops: CDR1 DFQATT, CDR2 SNEGSKA (reference sequence). This CDR3 has 10 amino acids. CDR3 loop: CSAVDTEAFF. As DNA, the CDR3 is TGCAGTGCTGTAGACACTGAAGCTTTCTTT.

The V and J genes are TRBV11-3 and TRBJ2-2; 7 bases fit TRBD1. CDR3 size: 14 residues. Trimming removed 5 bases from V and 5 bases from J; junction bases left unmatched: 5. Germline loops: CDR1 SGHNT, CDR2 YENEEA. The CDR3 region is CASSRQGVTGELFF. The CDR3 DNA follows: TGTGCCAGCAGCCGGCAGGGGGTTACCGGGGAGCTGTTTTTT.

Within the sample, this clone is medium-sized. V usage is TRBV11-1 and J usage is TRBJ1-1; a weak D match, TRBD1 (5 bases). Germline V gives CDR1 SGHAT, CDR2 FQDESV (reference sequence). Trimming took 1 base from V and 2 from J, leaving 8 bases between them. The CDR3 loop spans 14 amino acids. The CDR3 nucleotides are TGTGCCAGCAGCTTAGGGGGGACTAACACTGAAGCTTTCTTT. As protein: CASSLGGTNTEAFF.

The V and J genes are TRBV15 and TRBJ1-4, with 9 bases matching TRBD1. Germline lookup yields CDR1 LNHNV and CDR2 YYDKDF (reference sequence). After removal of 5 bases from V and 7 bases from J, the junction contained 5 bases not matched to a gene. CDR3 length: 14 amino acids. CDR3 in amino acids: CATSGTGRGEKLFF. CDR3 nucleotides: TGTGCCACCAGCGGGACAGGGAGGGGTGAAAAACTGTTTTTT. Full variable domain (outside the CDR3, taken from reference TRBV15 and TRBJ1-4): DAMVIQNPRYQVTQFGKPVTLSCSQTLNHNVMYWYQQKSSQAPKLLFHYYDKDFNNEADTPDNFQSRRPNTSFCFLDIRSPGLGDTAMYLCATSGTGRGEKLFFGSGTQLSVL.

This chain connects TRBV20-1 to TRBJ1-2, with no clear D. The germline V gene has CDR1 DFQATT and CDR2 SNEGSKA (reference sequence). The CDR3 has 11 amino acids. Trimming shortened V by 7 bases and J by 0 bases, and 6 bases separated the two germline ends. CDR3 bases: TGCAGTGGGAGTCCTAACTATGGCTACACCTTC. Its translation: CSGSPNYGYTF.